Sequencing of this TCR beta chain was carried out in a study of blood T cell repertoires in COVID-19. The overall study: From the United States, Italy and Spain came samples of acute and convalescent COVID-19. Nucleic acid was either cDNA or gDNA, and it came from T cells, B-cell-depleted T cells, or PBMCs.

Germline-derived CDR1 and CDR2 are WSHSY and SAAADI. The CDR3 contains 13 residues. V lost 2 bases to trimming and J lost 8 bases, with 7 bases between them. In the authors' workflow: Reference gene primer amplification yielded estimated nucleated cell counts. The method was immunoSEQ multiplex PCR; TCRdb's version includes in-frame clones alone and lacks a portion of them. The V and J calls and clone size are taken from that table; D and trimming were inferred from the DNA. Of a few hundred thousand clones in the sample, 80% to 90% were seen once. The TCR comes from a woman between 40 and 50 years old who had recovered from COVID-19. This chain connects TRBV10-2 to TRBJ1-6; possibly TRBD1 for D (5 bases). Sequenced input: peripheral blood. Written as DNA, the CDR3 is TGCGCCAGCAGTGAGGCGGGGGATTCACCCCTCCACTTT. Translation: CASSEAGDSPLHF.